The 9 T cell receptor beta chains in this list originate from one sample, sequenced in a study of cytotoxic CD8 clonotypes in ibrutinib-treated CLL. TCRdb keeps only in-frame clones here, not all; method: immunoSEQ multiplex PCR. The table shows roughly 220,000 clones, with 65% to 80% occurring only once. Material: PBMCs, obtained after 12 months of ibrutinib treatment. Receptor source: a human donor with chronic lymphocytic leukemia.

In this sample, this clone turned up a few times. The chain uses TRBV9 and TRBJ2-7, with TRBD1 identical over 7 bases. Trimming at V came to 6 bases and at J to 1 base, leaving 4 bases not matched to a gene. The CDR3 length is 13 residues. The germline CDR1 and CDR2 sequences are SGDLS and YYNGEE. The CDR3 nucleotides read TGTGCCAGCACCCGACAGGGTTCCTACGAGCAGTACTTC. The encoded protein is CASTRQGSYEQYF.

The rearrangement links TRBV25-1 to TRBJ1-1; 9 bases are a match to TRBD1. The CDR3 spans 13 residues. V trimming: 7 bases; J trimming: 5 bases; junction bases outside the gene matches: 5. Germline CDR1 reads MGHDK; CDR2 reads SYGVNS. Here the CDR3 reads CASNRQGGTEAFF. The CDR3 DNA reads as TGTGCCAGCAATAGACAGGGGGGTACTGAAGCTTTCTTT.

This chain joins TRBV14 and TRBJ2-1; weak D call: TRBD2 (5 bases). CDR1 SGHDN and CDR2 FVKESK come from the germline V gene. V was clipped by 8 bases and J by 9 bases, with 17 bases between them. CDR3 length equals 13 residues. The CDR3 DNA sequence: TGTGCCAGCTGTTGGGCTAGCTGGGGTGAGCAGTTCTTC. Protein: CASCWASWGEQFF.

The chain couples TRBV5-1 to TRBJ2-1; 12 positions match TRBD2. The germline V gene has CDR1 SGHRS and CDR2 YFSETQ. J gave up 1 base and V 5 bases, and 4 bases lay outside the gene matches. The CDR3 runs 16 residues. The CDR3 reads CASSSSGGASYNEQFF. Written as DNA, the CDR3 is TGCGCCAGCAGTTCTAGCGGGGGGGCGTCCTACAATGAGCAGTTCTTC. The full variable domain, its missing parts supplied by reference TRBV5-1 and TRBJ2-1, is KAGVTQTPRYLIKTRGQQVTLSCSPISGHRSVSWYQQTPGQGLQFLFEYFSETQRNKGNFPGRFSGRQFSNSRSEMNVSTLELGDSALYLCASSSSGGASYNEQFFGPGTRLTVL.

V is TRBV11-2 and J is TRBJ2-6; 9 bases match TRBD1. This CDR3 region has 18 residues. The junction had 8 bases not matched to a gene; V was cut back by 5 bases and J by 0 bases. Looked up from germline, CDR1 is SGHAT and CDR2 is FQNNGV. The CDR3: CASSHRGRKGSGANVLTF. Written as DNA, the CDR3 is TGTGCCAGCAGCCACAGGGGGCGCAAGGGCTCTGGGGCCAACGTCCTGACTTTC.

The V gene is TRBV28, the J gene TRBJ1-5, with D uncertain. Trimming shortened V by 9 bases and J by 7 bases, and 13 bases separated the two germline ends. The length of the CDR3 is 12 residues. In germline, CDR1 is MDHEN, CDR2 SYDVKM. This CDR3 is CASGWGGQPQHF. For the CDR3, the DNA is TGTGCCAGTGGTTGGGGAGGACAGCCCCAGCATTTT.

This rearrangement joins TRBV7-8 to TRBJ2-1; 9 bases map to TRBD1. CDR1 is SGHVS and CDR2 is FQNEAQ in the germline V gene. The CDR3 runs to 15 residues. V gave up 2 bases and J gave up 5 bases; unmatched junction bases: 4. The DNA of the CDR3 is TGTGCCAGCAGCTTACAGGGACAGGGTAACAATGAGCAGTTCTTC. Its protein is CASSLQGQGNNEQFF.

The CDR3, as DNA: TGTGCCATCAGTGAAGGGGGGGGGCTTGATACGCAGTATTTT. Encoded protein: CAISEGGGLDTQYF. The chain employs TRBV10-3 and TRBJ2-3; a possible D gene is TRBD2 (7 bases). CDR1 is ENHRY and CDR2 is SYGVKD in the germline V gene. The CDR3 totals 14 residues. Trimming shortened V by 3 bases and J by 6 bases, and 13 bases separated the two germline ends.

The chain carries TRBV10-3 and TRBJ2-7; 11 bases line up with TRBD2. This CDR3 is built from 15 residues. CDR1 and CDR2 (germline): ENHRY, SYGVKD. J lost 4 bases, V lost 0 bases, and 2 bases had no gene match. The CDR3 here is CAISESASGGYEQYF. The CDR3 nucleotides read TGTGCCATCAGTGAGTCGGCTAGCGGGGGGTACGAGCAGTACTTC.